These T cell receptor beta chains were read from a single sample in a study of blood T cell repertoires in COVID-19. Only in-frame clones appear in the TCRdb table, and some are missing; sequencing was by immunoSEQ multiplex PCR. The table has 300,000 to 400,000 clones, more than 75% seen once. The source material was peripheral blood. Source of these receptors: a woman in her forties or fifties who had recovered from COVID-19. The CDR3 runs from the conserved cysteine through the conserved F or W. Each record gives: V gene, D gene, J gene, clone size, CDR3 protein, CDR3 DNA. D genes are given only for firm matches. Clone size appears in some rows only: once, few, many, or a class for an expanded clone.

TRBV5-1	TRBD1	TRBJ1-1	.	CASSWGQGDTEAFF	TGCGCCAGCAGCTGGGGACAGGGGGACACTGAAGCTTTCTTT
TRBV19	TRBD2	TRBJ2-1	.	CASSNSGGSNEQFF	TGTGCCAGTAGTAATAGCGGGGGTTCCAATGAGCAGTTCTTC
TRBV28	.	TRBJ1-2	.	CASSFVNYGYTF	TGTGCCAGCAGTTTTGTAAACTATGGCTACACCTTC
TRBV30	TRBD2	TRBJ2-3	once	CAWSVRVASGRASDTQYF	TGTGCCTGGAGTGTACGAGTCGCTAGCGGGAGGGCCTCAGATACGCAGTATTTT
TRBV7-2	TRBD2	TRBJ2-1	.	CASSPGTSGYYEQFF	TGTGCCAGCAGCCCGGGGACTAGCGGGTACTATGAGCAGTTCTTC
TRBV30	.	TRBJ1-5	.	CAWSVGVSDQPQHF	TGTGCCTGGAGTGTTGGGGTTAGCGATCAGCCCCAGCATTTT
TRBV19	.	TRBJ1-1	.	CASSPQTNTEAFF	TGTGCCAGTAGCCCACAGACGAACACTGAAGCTTTCTTT
TRBV29-1	.	TRBJ1-1	.	CSGRGGGIAFF	TGCAGCGGGCGCGGGGGAGGGATCGCTTTCTTT
TRBV12-3/TRBV12-4	.	TRBJ2-7	.	CASSRGYEQYF	TGTGCCAGCAGCAGAGGGTACGAGCAGTACTTC
TRBV10-3	.	TRBJ1-2	.	CAISESNRAGTNYGYTF	TGTGCCATCAGTGAGTCGAACAGGGCAGGAACTAACTATGGCTACACCTTC
TRBV5-1	TRBD1	TRBJ2-7	few	CASSRRTGGETYEQYF	TGCGCCAGCAGCAGGAGGACAGGGGGAGAGACCTACGAGCAGTACTTC
TRBV29-1	TRBD1	TRBJ1-2	.	CSVRTGTDNYGYTF	TGCAGCGTCCGGACAGGGACCGATAACTATGGCTACACCTTC
TRBV3-1/TRBV3-2	TRBD2	TRBJ2-1	.	CASRNIAGGPNEQFF	TGTGCCAGCAGGAATATAGCGGGAGGGCCAAATGAGCAGTTCTTC
TRBV9	.	TRBJ2-5	.	CASSVDSSGETQYF	TGTGCCAGCAGCGTAGATAGTAGTGGAGAGACCCAGTACTTC
TRBV6-2/TRBV6-3	.	TRBJ1-5	.	CASSLEADQPQHF	TGTGCCAGCAGCCTCGAAGCGGATCAGCCCCAGCATTTT
TRBV7-2	.	TRBJ2-5	.	CASSLELRETQYF	TGTGCCAGCAGCTTAGAGCTACGGGAGACCCAGTACTTC
TRBV6-5	TRBD2	TRBJ2-1	.	CASSKKAAGWDEQFF	TGTGCCAGCAGTAAGAAAGCAGCGGGGTGGGATGAGCAGTTCTTC
TRBV3-1/TRBV3-2	TRBD1	TRBJ2-2	.	CASSQVPTGVDTGELFF	TGTGCCAGCAGCCAGGTACCGACAGGGGTTGACACCGGGGAGCTGTTTTTT
TRBV7-9	.	TRBJ1-1	.	CASSSTRAITEAFF	TGTGCCAGCAGCTCAACCAGGGCTATAACTGAAGCTTTCTTT
TRBV27	TRBD2	TRBJ2-1	.	CASSFRTSVDEQFF	TGTGCCAGCAGTTTCCGGACTAGCGTCGATGAGCAGTTCTTC
TRBV12-3/TRBV12-4	.	TRBJ2-1	.	CASSSFDEQFF	TGTGCCAGCAGCTCTTTTGATGAGCAGTTCTTC
TRBV6-6	TRBD2	TRBJ2-1	.	CASSYQTSGRKFF	TGTGCCAGCAGTTACCAGACTAGCGGGAGGAAGTTCTTC
TRBV4-2	.	TRBJ1-2	.	CASSQGPRGYGYTF	TGTGCCAGCAGCCAAGGACCTAGGGGCTATGGCTACACCTTC
TRBV3-1/TRBV3-2	.	TRBJ1-4	.	CASSQGPSRAGNSNEKLFF	TGTGCCAGCAGCCAAGGCCCATCTAGAGCAGGGAACTCTAATGAAAAACTGTTTTTT
TRBV7-9	TRBD1	TRBJ1-2	.	CASSFPGTDLCF	TGTGCCAGCAGCTTCCCCGGGACAGACCTCTGCTTC
TRBV6-9	.	TRBJ1-3	.	CASSYRSSGNTIYF	TGTGCCAGCAGTTACCGGAGCTCTGGAAACACCATATATTTT
TRBV9	.	TRBJ2-7	.	CASSAVDGRGDSYEQYF	TGTGCCAGCAGCGCGGTGGACGGCAGGGGGGACTCCTACGAGCAGTACTTC
TRBV7-2	TRBD2	TRBJ2-5	.	CASSLRLASGRRETQYF	TGTGCCAGCAGCTTAAGACTAGCTAGCGGGAGGCGGGAGACCCAGTACTTC
TRBV9	TRBD2	TRBJ2-3	once	CASSVGTSGSSDTQYF	TGTGCCAGCAGCGTAGGGACTAGCGGGAGTTCTGATACGCAGTATTTT
TRBV4-3	TRBD2	TRBJ2-1	few	CASSRGGRLSYNEQFF	TGCGCCAGCAGCCGGGGGGGACGTCTGTCCTACAATGAGCAGTTCTTC
TRBV28	.	TRBJ2-3	.	CASSKRQGGSTDTQYF	TGTGCCAGCAGTAAAAGACAGGGAGGTAGCACAGATACGCAGTATTTT
TRBV9	TRBD2	TRBJ2-5	.	CASSPGLAGVETQYF	TGTGCCAGCAGCCCGGGACTAGCGGGAGTAGAGACCCAGTACTTC
TRBV30	.	TRBJ1-3	.	CAWGRGGAFAGNTIYF	TGTGCCTGGGGCCGCGGGGGGGCCTTCGCTGGAAACACCATATATTTT
TRBV2	.	TRBJ1-2	once	CASSLRDYGYTF	TGTGCCAGCAGTCTTCGGGACTATGGCTACACCTTC
TRBV5-5	TRBD1	TRBJ1-1	.	CASSLTGGGGEAFF	TGTGCCAGCAGCTTAACAGGGGGCGGTGGTGAAGCTTTCTTT
TRBV12-3/TRBV12-4	.	TRBJ1-1	once	CASSFGEPIEAFF	TGTGCCAGCAGTTTCGGGGAACCTATTGAAGCTTTCTTT
TRBV9	.	TRBJ2-1	.	CASSVGILYNEQFF	TGTGCCAGCAGCGTAGGTATTTTATACAATGAGCAGTTCTTC
TRBV29-1	.	TRBJ1-1	.	CSVQENTEAFF	TGCAGCGTTCAGGAGAACACTGAAGCTTTCTTT
TRBV13	.	TRBJ2-1	.	CASSLEQRAVYNEQFF	TGTGCCAGCAGCTTAGAACAGCGGGCGGTTTACAATGAGCAGTTCTTC
TRBV29-1	TRBD1	TRBJ2-6	.	CSVEVDRGSGVLTF	TGCAGCGTTGAAGTGGACAGGGGGTCGGGCGTCCTGACTTTC
TRBV30	.	TRBJ1-1	few	CAWSVHPSNTEAFF	TGTGCCTGGAGTGTCCATCCCAGTAACACTGAAGCTTTCTTT
TRBV9	.	TRBJ2-1	.	CASSPTDSYNEQFF	TGTGCCAGCAGCCCCACCGACAGTTACAATGAGCAGTTCTTC
TRBV6-6	TRBD1	TRBJ2-7	.	CASSDRGTGYEQYF	TGTGCCAGCAGCGATCGGGGGACAGGCTACGAGCAGTACTTC
TRBV27	TRBD2	TRBJ2-7	.	CASSLSGSGISSYEQYF	TGTGCCAGCAGTTTATCGGGGAGCGGGATCAGCTCCTACGAGCAGTACTTC